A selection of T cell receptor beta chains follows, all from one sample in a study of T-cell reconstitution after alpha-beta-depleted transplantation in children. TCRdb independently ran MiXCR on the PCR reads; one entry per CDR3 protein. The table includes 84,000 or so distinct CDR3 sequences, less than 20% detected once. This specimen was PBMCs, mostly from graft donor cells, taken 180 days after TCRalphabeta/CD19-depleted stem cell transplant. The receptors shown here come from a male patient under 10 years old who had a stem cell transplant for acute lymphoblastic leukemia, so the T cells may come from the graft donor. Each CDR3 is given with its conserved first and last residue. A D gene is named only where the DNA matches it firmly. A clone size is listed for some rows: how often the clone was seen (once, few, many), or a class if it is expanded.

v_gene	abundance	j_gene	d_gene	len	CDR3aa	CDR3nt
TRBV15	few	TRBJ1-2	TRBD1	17	CATSRDSRDRGLYGYTF	TGTGCCACCAGCAGAGATTCCCGGGACAGGGGCCTCTATGGCTACACCTTC
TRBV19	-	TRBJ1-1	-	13	CASSIVWDTEAFF	TGTGCCAGTAGTATAGTCTGGGACACTGAAGCTTTCTTT
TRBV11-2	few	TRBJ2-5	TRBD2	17	CASSPGLAGGNQETQYF	TGTGCCAGCAGCCCCGGACTAGCGGGGGGAAACCAAGAGACCCAGTACTTC
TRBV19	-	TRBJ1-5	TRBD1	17	CASSIGGQGASNQPQHF	TGTGCCAGTAGTATTGGGGGACAGGGGGCAAGCAATCAGCCCCAGCATTTT
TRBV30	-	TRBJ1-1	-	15	CAWSAISTKGTEAFF	TGTGCCTGGAGTGCTATCTCGACTAAAGGCACTGAAGCTTTCTTT
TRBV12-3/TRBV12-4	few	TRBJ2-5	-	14	CASSLGPGSETQYF	TGTGCCAGCAGTTTAGGTCCTGGTTCCGAGACCCAGTACTTC
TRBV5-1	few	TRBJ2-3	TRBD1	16	CASSAVRGPSTDTQYF	TGCGCCAGCAGCGCCGTCAGGGGGCCGAGCACAGATACGCAGTATTTT
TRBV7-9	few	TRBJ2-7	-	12	CASGSASYEQYF	TGTGCCAGCGGTTCCGCCTCCTACGAGCAGTACTTC
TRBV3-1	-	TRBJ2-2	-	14	CASSQGGTTGELFF	TGTGCCAGCAGCCAAGGAGGAACCACCGGGGAGCTGTTTTTT
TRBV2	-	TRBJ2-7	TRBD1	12	CASRGTGIEQYF	TGTGCCAGCAGGGGGACAGGGATCGAGCAGTACTTC
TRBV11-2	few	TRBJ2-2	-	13	CASSPWKTGELFF	TGTGCCAGCAGTCCTTGGAAAACCGGGGAGCTGTTTTTT
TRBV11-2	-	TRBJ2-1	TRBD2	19	CASSLDLWAGGVWRNEQFF	TGTGCCAGCAGCTTAGATCTGTGGGCGGGGGGGGTCTGGAGGAATGAGCAGTTCTTC
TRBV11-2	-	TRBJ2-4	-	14	CASSLDRAQNIQYF	TGTGCCAGCAGCTTAGACAGGGCCCAAAACATTCAGTACTTC
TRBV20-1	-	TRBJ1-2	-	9	CSASTGYTF	TGCAGTGCTAGTACTGGCTACACCTTC
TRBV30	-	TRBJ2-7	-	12	CAWTQGFYEQYF	TGTGCCTGGACCCAGGGGTTCTACGAGCAGTACTTC
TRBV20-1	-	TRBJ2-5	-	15	CSARALLGGGETQYF	TGCAGTGCTAGAGCCCTCTTGGGGGGAGGAGAGACCCAGTACTTC
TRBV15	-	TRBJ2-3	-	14	CATRSGRSTDTQYF	TGTGCCACCAGGTCCGGGCGTAGCACAGATACGCAGTATTTT
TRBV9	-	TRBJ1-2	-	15	CASSSRPPANYGYTF	TGTGCCAGCAGCTCCCGGCCTCCAGCTAACTATGGCTACACCTTC
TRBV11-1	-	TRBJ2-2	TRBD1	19	CASSRLPGQSKANTGELFF	TGTGCCAGCAGCCGACTGCCGGGACAGTCCAAAGCGAACACCGGGGAGCTGTTTTTT
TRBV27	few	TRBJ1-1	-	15	CASSSEENRLTEAFF	TGTGCCAGCAGTAGCGAAGAGAACCGCCTCACTGAAGCTTTCTTT
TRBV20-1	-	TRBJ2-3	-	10	CSAPVDTQYF	TGCAGTGCTCCGGTGGATACGCAGTATTTT
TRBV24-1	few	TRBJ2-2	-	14	CATRPEWGTGELFF	TGTGCCACCAGACCCGAGTGGGGCACCGGGGAGCTGTTTTTT
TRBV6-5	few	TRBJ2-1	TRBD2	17	CASSYRGGEGSYNEQFF	TGTGCCAGCAGTTACAGGGGCGGGGAGGGGTCCTACAATGAGCAGTTCTTC
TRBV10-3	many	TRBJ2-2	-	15	CAISPGALNTGELFF	TGTGCCATCTCGCCGGGGGCATTAAACACCGGGGAGCTGTTTTTT
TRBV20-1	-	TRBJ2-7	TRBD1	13	CSARDRGLFEQYF	TGCAGTGCTAGGGACAGGGGCCTCTTCGAGCAGTACTTC
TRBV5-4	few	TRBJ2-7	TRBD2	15	CASSPSGGSSYEQYF	TGTGCCAGCAGCCCTAGCGGGGGGAGCTCCTACGAGCAGTACTTC
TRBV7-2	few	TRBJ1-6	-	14	CASSFKAENSPLHF	TGTGCCAGCAGCTTCAAAGCCGAAAATTCACCCCTCCACTTT
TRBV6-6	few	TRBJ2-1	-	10	CASTYNEQFF	TGTGCCAGCACCTACAATGAGCAGTTCTTC
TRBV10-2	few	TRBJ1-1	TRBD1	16	CASSPRTGAMNTEAFF	TGCGCCAGCAGCCCTCGGACAGGGGCTATGAACACTGAAGCTTTCTTT
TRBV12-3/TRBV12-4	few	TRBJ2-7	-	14	CASSLPGQPYEQYF	TGTGCCAGCAGTTTACCAGGACAGCCCTACGAGCAGTACTTC
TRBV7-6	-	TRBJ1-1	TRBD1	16	CASSPLADRVVSEAFF	TGTGCCAGCAGCCCATTGGCGGACAGGGTCGTGTCTGAAGCTTTCTTT
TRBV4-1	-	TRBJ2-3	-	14	CASSQVVGVDTQYF	TGCGCCAGCAGCCAAGTCGTGGGGGTAGATACGCAGTATTTT
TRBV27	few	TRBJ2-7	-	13	CASSPNRGYEQYF	TGTGCCAGCAGTCCCAATAGGGGCTACGAGCAGTACTTC
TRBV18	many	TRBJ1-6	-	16	CASSPLPSDGNSPLHF	TGTGCCAGCTCACCTTTACCATCAGATGGGAATTCACCCCTCCACTTT
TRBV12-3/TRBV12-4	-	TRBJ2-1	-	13	CASSSGPLSEQFF	TGTGCCAGCAGTTCCGGGCCCCTCAGTGAGCAGTTCTTC
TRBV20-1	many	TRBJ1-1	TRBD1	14	CSAPRTGGFTEAFF	TGCAGTGCCCCCAGGACAGGGGGGTTCACTGAAGCTTTCTTT
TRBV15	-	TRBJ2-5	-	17	CATSTVPGLTPQETQYF	TGTGCCACCTCGACGGTGCCGGGACTGACTCCCCAAGAGACCCAGTACTTC
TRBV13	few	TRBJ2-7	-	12	CASSPYRDEQYF	TGTGCCAGCAGCCCCTACAGGGACGAGCAGTACTTC
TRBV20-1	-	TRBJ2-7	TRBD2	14	CSARSGGGAYEQYF	TGCAGTGCTAGGAGTGGGGGAGGGGCATACGAGCAGTACTTC
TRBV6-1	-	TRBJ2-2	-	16	CASTAQNPANTGELFF	TGTGCCAGCACGGCGCAAAACCCCGCGAACACCGGGGAGCTGTTTTTT
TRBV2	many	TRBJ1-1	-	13	CASSGGANTEAFF	TGTGCCAGCAGTGGGGGGGCGAACACTGAAGCTTTCTTT
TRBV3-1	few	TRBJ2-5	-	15	CASSQDTGEQETQYF	TGTGCCAGCAGCCAAGATACGGGGGAACAAGAGACCCAGTACTTC
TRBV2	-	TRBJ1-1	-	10	CASRGGEAFF	TGTGCCAGCAGGGGCGGAGAAGCTTTCTTT
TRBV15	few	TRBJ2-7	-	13	CATSRDTAYEQYF	TGTGCCACCAGCAGGGACACCGCCTACGAGCAGTACTTC
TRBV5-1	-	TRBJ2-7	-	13	CASRDPLSYEQYF	TGCGCCAGCAGAGACCCGCTCTCCTACGAGCAGTACTTC
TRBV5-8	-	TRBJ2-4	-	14	CASSLGGPQNIQYF	TGTGCCAGCAGCTTGGGAGGGCCACAAAACATTCAGTACTTC
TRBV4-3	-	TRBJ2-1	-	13	CASSQSGMDEQFF	TGCGCCAGCAGCCAATCGGGTATGGATGAGCAGTTCTTC
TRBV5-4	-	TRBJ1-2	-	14	CASSFPQGSYGYTF	TGTGCCAGCAGCTTTCCCCAGGGAAGCTATGGCTACACCTTC
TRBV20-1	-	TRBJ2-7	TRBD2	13	CRALAGATYEQYF	TGCAGAGCATTAGCGGGGGCAACCTACGAGCAGTACTTC
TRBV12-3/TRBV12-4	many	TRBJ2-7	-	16	CASSLGSGPPPYEQYF	TGTGCCAGCAGTTTAGGTTCGGGACCTCCACCCTACGAGCAGTACTTC
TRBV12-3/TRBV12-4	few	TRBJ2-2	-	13	CASSLDGHGELFF	TGTGCCAGCAGTTTGGACGGTCACGGGGAGCTGTTTTTT
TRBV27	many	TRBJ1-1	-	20	CASSSHNKLGHYVENTEAFF	TGTGCCAGCAGCTCACACAATAAGCTCGGTCACTACGTGGAGAACACTGAAGCTTTCTTT
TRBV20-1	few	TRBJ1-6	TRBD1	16	CSAIPSGGGQGSPLHF	TGCAGTGCTATCCCATCAGGGGGGGGACAAGGATCACCCCTCCACTTT